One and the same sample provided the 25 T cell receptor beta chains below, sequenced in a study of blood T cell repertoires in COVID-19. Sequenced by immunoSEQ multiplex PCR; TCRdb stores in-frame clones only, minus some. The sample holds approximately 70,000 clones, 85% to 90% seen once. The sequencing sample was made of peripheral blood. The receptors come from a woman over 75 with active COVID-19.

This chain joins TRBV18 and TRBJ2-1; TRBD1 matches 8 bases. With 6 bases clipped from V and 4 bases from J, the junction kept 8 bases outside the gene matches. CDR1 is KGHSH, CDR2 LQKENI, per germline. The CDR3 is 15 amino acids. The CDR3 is CASSPQGALYNEQFF. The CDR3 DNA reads TGTGCCAGCTCCCCCCAGGGGGCCCTATACAATGAGCAGTTCTTC.

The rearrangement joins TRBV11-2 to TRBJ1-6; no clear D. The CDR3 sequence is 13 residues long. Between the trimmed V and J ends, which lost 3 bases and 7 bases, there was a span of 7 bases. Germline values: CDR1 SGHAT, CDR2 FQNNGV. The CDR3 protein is CASSFSSNSPLHF. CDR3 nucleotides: TGTGCCAGCAGCTTTAGCAGCAATTCACCCCTCCACTTT.

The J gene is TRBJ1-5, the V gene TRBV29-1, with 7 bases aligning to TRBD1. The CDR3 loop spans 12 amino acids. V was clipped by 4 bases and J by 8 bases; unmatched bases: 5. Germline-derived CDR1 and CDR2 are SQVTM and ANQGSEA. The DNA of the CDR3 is TGCAGCGTTGGACAGGGCTTAGAGCCCCAGCATTTT. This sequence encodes CSVGQGLEPQHF.

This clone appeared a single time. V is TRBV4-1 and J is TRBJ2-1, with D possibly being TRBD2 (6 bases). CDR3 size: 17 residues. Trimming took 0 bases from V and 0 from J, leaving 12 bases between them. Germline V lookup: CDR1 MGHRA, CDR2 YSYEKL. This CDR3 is CASSQDRFGSSYNEQFF. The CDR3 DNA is TGCGCCAGCAGCCAAGATCGGTTCGGGAGCTCCTACAATGAGCAGTTCTTC.

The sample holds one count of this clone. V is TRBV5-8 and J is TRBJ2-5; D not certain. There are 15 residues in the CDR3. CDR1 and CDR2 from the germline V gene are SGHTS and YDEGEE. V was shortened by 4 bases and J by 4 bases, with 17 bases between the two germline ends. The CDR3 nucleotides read TGTGCCAGCAGCAACAGACCCCCGAAGAGAGAGACCCAGTACTTC. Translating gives CASSNRPPKRETQYF. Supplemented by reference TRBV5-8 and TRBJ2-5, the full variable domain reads EAGVTQSPTHLIKTRGQQATLRCSPISGHTSVYWYQQALGLGLQFLLWYDEGEERNRGNFPPRFSGRQFPNYSSELNVNALELEDSALYLCASSNRPPKRETQYFGPGTRLLVL.

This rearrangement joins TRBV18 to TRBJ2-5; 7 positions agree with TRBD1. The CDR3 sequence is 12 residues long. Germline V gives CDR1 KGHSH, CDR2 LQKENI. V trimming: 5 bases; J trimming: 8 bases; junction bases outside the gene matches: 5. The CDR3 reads CASSSGTVTQYF. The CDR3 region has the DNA TGTGCCAGCTCATCCGGGACAGTAACCCAGTACTTC. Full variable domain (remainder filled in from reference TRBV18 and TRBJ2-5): NAGVMQNPRHLVRRRGQEARLRCSPMKGHSHVYWYRQLPEEGLKFMVYLQKENIIDESGMPKERFSAEFPKEGPSILRIQQVVRGDSAAYFCASSSGTVTQYFGPGTRLLVL.

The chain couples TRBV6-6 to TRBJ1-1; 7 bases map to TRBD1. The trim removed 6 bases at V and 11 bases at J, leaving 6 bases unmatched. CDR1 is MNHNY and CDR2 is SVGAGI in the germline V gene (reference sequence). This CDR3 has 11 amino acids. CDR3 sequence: CASRDTGAAFF. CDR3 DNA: TGTGCCAGCAGAGATACAGGGGCGGCTTTCTTT.

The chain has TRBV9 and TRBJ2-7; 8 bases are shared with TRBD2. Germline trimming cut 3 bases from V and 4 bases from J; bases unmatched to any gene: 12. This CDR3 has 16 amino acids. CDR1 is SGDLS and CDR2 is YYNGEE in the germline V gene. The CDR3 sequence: CASSGSKVAGRYEQYF. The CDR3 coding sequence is TGTGCCAGCAGCGGCTCCAAAGTAGCGGGACGTTACGAGCAGTACTTC.

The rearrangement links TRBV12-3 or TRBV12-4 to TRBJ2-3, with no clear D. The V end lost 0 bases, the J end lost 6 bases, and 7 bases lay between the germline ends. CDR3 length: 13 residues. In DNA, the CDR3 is TGTGCCAGCAGTTTAGCGTCCGGGGATACGCAGTATTTT. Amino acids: CASSLASGDTQYF.

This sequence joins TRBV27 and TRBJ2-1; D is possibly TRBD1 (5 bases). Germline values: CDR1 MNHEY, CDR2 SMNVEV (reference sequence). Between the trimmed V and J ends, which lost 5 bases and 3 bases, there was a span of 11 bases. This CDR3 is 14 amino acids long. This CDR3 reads CASSQGWNYNEQFF. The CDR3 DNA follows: TGTGCCAGCAGTCAGGGTTGGAACTACAATGAGCAGTTCTTC.

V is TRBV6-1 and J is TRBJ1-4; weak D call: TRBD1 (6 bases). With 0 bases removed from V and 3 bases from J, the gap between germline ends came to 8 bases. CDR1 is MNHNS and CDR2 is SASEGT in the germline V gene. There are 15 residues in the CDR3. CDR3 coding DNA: TGTGCCAGCAGTGAAGCGGGGGCCTCTAATGAAAAACTGTTTTTT. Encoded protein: CASSEAGASNEKLFF.

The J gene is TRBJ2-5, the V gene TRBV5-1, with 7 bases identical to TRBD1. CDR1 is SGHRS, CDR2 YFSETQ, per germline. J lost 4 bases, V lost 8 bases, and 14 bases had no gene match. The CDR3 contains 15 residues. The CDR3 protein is CASIAGGDSGETQYF. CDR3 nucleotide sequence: TGCGCCAGTATTGCAGGGGGAGATAGTGGAGAGACCCAGTACTTC. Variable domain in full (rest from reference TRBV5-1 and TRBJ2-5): KAGVTQTPRYLIKTRGQQVTLSCSPISGHRSVSWYQQTPGQGLQFLFEYFSETQRNKGNFPGRFSGRQFSNSRSEMNVSTLELGDSALYLCASIAGGDSGETQYFGPGTRLLVL.

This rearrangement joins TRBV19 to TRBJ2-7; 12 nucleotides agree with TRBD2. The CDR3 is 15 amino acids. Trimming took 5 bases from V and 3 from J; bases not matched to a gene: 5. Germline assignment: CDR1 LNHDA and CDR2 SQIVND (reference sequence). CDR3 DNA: TGTGCCAGTAGTTCAACGACTAGCGGGAGCTACGAGCAGTACTTC. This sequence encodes CASSSTTSGSYEQYF.

CDR3 in amino acids: CASSRSLLQGFTEAFF. CDR3 sequence (DNA): TGTGCCAGCAGTCGTTCGCTTTTACAGGGGTTCACTGAAGCTTTCTTT. This rearrangement joins TRBV28 to TRBJ1-1, with 7 bases lining up with TRBD1. The germline CDR1 and CDR2 sequences are MDHEN and SYDVKM. The CDR3 is made up of 16 amino acids. J lost 4 bases, V lost 5 bases, and 13 bases had no gene match.

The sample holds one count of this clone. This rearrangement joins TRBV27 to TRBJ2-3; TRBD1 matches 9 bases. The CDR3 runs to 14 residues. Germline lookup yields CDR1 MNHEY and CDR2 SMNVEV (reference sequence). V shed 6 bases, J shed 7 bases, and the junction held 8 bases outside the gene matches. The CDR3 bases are TGTGCCAGCAGGGGGACAGGGAATGCCTATACGCAGTATTTT. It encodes CASRGTGNAYTQYF.

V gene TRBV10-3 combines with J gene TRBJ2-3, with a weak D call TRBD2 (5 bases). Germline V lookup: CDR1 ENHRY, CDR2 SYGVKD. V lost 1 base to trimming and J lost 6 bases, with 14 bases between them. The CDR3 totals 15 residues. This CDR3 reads CAISELSRAADTQYF. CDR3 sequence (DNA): TGTGCCATCAGTGAGTTGTCGAGGGCGGCGGATACGCAGTATTTT.

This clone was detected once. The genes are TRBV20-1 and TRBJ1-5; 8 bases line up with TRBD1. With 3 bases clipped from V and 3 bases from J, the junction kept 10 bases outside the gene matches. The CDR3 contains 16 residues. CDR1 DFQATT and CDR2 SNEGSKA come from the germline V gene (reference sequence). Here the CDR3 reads CSASSVGTGFNQPQHF. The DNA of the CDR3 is TGCAGTGCTAGTTCGGTGGGGACAGGATTCAATCAGCCCCAGCATTTT.

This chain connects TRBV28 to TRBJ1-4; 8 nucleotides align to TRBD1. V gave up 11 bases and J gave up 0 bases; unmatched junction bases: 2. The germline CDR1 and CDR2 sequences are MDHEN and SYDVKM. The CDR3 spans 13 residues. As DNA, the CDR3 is TGTGCCGGGGGACAGGCAACTAATGAAAAACTGTTTTTT. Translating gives CAGGQATNEKLFF. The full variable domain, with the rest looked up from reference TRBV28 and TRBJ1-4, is DVKVTQSSRYLVKRTGEKVFLECVQDMDHENMFWYRQDPGLGLRLIYFSYDVKMKEKGDIPEGYSVSREKKERFSLILESASTNQTSMYLCAGGQATNEKLFFGSGTQLSVL.

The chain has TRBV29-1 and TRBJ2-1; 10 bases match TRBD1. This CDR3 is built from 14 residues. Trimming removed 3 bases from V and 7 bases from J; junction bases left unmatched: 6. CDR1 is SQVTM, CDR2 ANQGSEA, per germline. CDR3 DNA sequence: TGCAGCGTTGAGGGGACAGGGGAGGTGAATGAGCAGTTCTTC. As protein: CSVEGTGEVNEQFF.

This chain's CDR3 is CASSWDDRAGQPQHF. DNA of the CDR3: TGTGCCAGCTCGTGGGACGACAGGGCGGGACAGCCCCAGCATTTT. This chain joins TRBV18 and TRBJ1-5, with 7 bases that match TRBD1. The CDR3 runs 15 residues. Germline lookup yields CDR1 KGHSH and CDR2 LQKENI. J lost 7 bases, V lost 6 bases, and 12 bases had no gene match.

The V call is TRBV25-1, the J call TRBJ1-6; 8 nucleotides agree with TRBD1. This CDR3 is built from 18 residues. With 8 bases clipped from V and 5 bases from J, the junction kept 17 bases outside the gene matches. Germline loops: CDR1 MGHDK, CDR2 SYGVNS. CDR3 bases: TGTGCCAGCGCGTGGAGTTTAGGGCGGACAGGGAATAATTCACCCCTCCACTTT. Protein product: CASAWSLGRTGNNSPLHF.

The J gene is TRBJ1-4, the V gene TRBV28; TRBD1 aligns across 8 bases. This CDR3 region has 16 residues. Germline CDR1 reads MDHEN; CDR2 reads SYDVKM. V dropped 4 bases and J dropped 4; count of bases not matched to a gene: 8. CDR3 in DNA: TGTGCCAGCAGTTCCTCAGGGGGCGCGTATAATGAAAAACTGTTTTTT. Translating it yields CASSSSGGAYNEKLFF. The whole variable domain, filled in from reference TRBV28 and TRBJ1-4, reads DVKVTQSSRYLVKRTGEKVFLECVQDMDHENMFWYRQDPGLGLRLIYFSYDVKMKEKGDIPEGYSVSREKKERFSLILESASTNQTSMYLCASSSSGGAYNEKLFFGSGTQLSVL.

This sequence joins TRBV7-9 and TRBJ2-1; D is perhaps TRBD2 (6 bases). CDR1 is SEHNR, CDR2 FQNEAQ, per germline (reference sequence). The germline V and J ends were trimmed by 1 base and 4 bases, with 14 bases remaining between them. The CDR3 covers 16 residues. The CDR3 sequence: CASSLDQGRKYNEQFF. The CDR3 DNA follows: TGTGCCAGCAGCTTAGATCAAGGGAGGAAGTACAATGAGCAGTTCTTC. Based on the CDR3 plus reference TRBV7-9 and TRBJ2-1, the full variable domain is DTGVSQNPRHKITKRGQNVTFRCDPISEHNRLYWYRQTLGQGPEFLTYFQNEAQLEKSRLLSDRFSAERPKGSFSTLEIQRTEQGDSAMYLCASSLDQGRKYNEQFFGPGTRLTVL.

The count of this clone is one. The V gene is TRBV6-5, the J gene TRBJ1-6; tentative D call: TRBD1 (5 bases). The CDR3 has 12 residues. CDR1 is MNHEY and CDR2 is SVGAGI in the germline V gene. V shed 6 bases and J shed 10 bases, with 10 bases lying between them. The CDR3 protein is CASSFGGSPLHF. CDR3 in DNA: TGTGCCAGCAGCTTCGGGGGATCACCCCTCCACTTT.

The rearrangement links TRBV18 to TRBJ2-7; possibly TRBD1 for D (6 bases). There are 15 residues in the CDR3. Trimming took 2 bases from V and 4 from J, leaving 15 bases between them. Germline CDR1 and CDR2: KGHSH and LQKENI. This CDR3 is CASSPSTGTLYEQYF. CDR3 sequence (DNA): TGTGCCAGCTCACCATCCACCGGGACACTTTACGAGCAGTACTTC.